Presented here are 5 T cell receptor beta chains from one specimen sequenced in a study of shared clonotypes between healthy human individuals. Clones were read by immunoSEQ multiplex PCR, and TCRdb kept only the in-frame ones, dropping some. The sample gives about 510,000 clones, roughly 79% of which show up once; about an eighth is in the top ten. The source material was PBMCs. These receptor sequences come from a woman in her thirties or forties in good health. Some clones in this sample may be carry-over from other donors' samples.

The chain joins TRBV19 to TRBJ2-1; TRBD1 agrees at 7 bases. CDR3 length: 13 residues. CDR1 is LNHDA and CDR2 is SQIVND in the germline V gene (reference sequence). Germline trimming cut 4 bases from V and 5 bases from J; bases unmatched to any gene: 2. Here the CDR3 reads CASSKGQNNEQFF. CDR3 DNA: TGTGCCAGTAGTAAGGGACAGAACAATGAGCAGTTCTTC. Filled out from reference TRBV19 and TRBJ2-1, the complete variable domain reads DGGITQSPKYLFRKEGQNVTLSCEQNLNHDAMYWYRQDPGQGLRLIYYSQIVNDFQKGDIAEGYSVSREKKESFPLTVTSAQKNPTAFYLCASSKGQNNEQFFGPGTRLTVL.

The CDR3 here is CASSPQTSGRYNEQFF. DNA of the CDR3: TGTGCCAGCAGTCCGCAGACTAGCGGGCGCTACAATGAGCAGTTCTTC. The J gene is TRBJ2-1, the V gene TRBV27; TRBD2 matches at 10 bases. V trimming: 5 bases; J trimming: 3 bases; junction bases outside the gene matches: 7. This CDR3 region has 16 residues. Per the germline V gene, CDR1 is MNHEY and CDR2 is SMNVEV (reference sequence).

J is TRBJ1-2 and V is TRBV5-6; D gene ambiguous. Trimming shortened V by 6 bases and J by 4 bases, and 22 bases separated the two germline ends. Germline CDR1 is SGHDT and CDR2 is YYEEEE. The CDR3 has 16 amino acids. CDR3 DNA: TGTGCCAGCAAAGGGTGGAGGGCAGATGGCACCTATGGCTACACCTTC. It translates to CASKGWRADGTYGYTF.

The chain employs TRBV28 and TRBJ2-2; TRBD2 is a possible D gene (5 bases). Looked up from germline, CDR1 is MDHEN and CDR2 is SYDVKM. The CDR3 has 16 amino acids. The ends were cut back, 7 bases at V and 4 bases at J, with 19 bases in the middle. The CDR3 reads CASTPGGSSRTGELFF. Written as DNA, the CDR3 is TGTGCCAGCACCCCCGGCGGGTCTAGCCGCACCGGGGAGCTGTTTTTT.

This chain links TRBV5-4 with TRBJ2-5; D is perhaps TRBD2 (5 bases). The CDR3 covers 16 residues. Germline loops: CDR1 SGHNT, CDR2 YYREEE (reference sequence). V lost 0 bases, J lost 1 base, and 13 bases lay in between. CDR3: CASSLDPGSTQETQYF. Here the CDR3 DNA reads TGTGCCAGCAGCTTGGATCCTGGGAGTACCCAAGAGACCCAGTACTTC.